These 32 T cell receptor beta chains originate from one sample sequenced in a study of CD8 T cells in ankylosing spondylitis. TCRdb re-analysed the 5' RACE reads in MiXCR, keeping a single row per CDR3 protein. The data contain approximately 300,000 distinct CDR3 sequences, 15% to 20% of them singletons. Sample: blood, either unsorted or a sorted T cell fraction (not recorded which). The receptor set was obtained from a male donor with ankylosing spondylitis or in good health (not recorded which).

In this sample, this clonotype turned up a few times. The rearrangement links TRBV5-1 to TRBJ2-1; 8 bases are a match to TRBD2. Trimming cost V 5 bases and J 6 bases; bases outside gene matches: 10. Germline V gene lookup returns CDR1 SGHRS and CDR2 YFSETQ. The CDR3 runs 15 residues. The CDR3 DNA follows: TGCGCCAGCAGGGGCGCAGGGACTAGTGGCAATGAGCAGTTCTTC. Translated, it gives CASRGAGTSGNEQFF.

This chain uses TRBV15 with TRBJ2-1, with 10 bases aligning to TRBD2. The CDR3 loop spans 12 amino acids. CDR1 is LNHNV, CDR2 YYDKDF, per germline (reference sequence). J was trimmed by 15 bases and V by 4 bases; bases with no gene match: 6. The CDR3 here is CATSKGGLAPFF. In nucleotides, the CDR3 is TGTGCCACCAGCAAGGGGGGACTAGCGCCGTTCTTC.

This clonotype occurred a few times. The chain links TRBV7-9 to TRBJ1-2; D may be TRBD1 (6 bases). V was cut by 3 bases and J by 3 bases, with 14 bases left in between. Looked up from germline, CDR1 is SEHNR and CDR2 is FQNEAQ (reference sequence). The CDR3 has 15 residues. Written as DNA, the CDR3 is TGTGCCAGCAGCTTTCTCCAACAGGGAGACTATGGCTACACCTTC. Its translation: CASSFLQQGDYGYTF.

This sequence joins TRBV5-1 and TRBJ2-1, with 13 bases that match TRBD2. The CDR3 extends over 17 amino acids. J gave up 7 bases and V 2 bases, and 9 bases lay outside the gene matches. Germline values: CDR1 SGHRS, CDR2 YFSETQ. The CDR3 sequence: CASSFGLAGVFGNEQFF. DNA of the CDR3: TGCGCCAGCAGCTTTGGACTAGCGGGAGTGTTTGGTAATGAGCAGTTCTTC.

There are many counts of this clonotype. V and J are TRBV10-2 and TRBJ2-3; the match to TRBD2 covers 10 bases. Germline V gives CDR1 WSHSY, CDR2 SAAADI. There are 13 residues in the CDR3. V shed 7 bases and J 6 bases; nucleotides not matched to a gene: 4. The CDR3 DNA reads TGCGCCAGCATAGCGGGAGGCAAGGATACGCAGTATTTT. Translation: CASIAGGKDTQYF.

This rearrangement joins TRBV20-1 to TRBJ2-1; 8 nucleotides line up with TRBD2. The CDR3 length is 13 residues. With 5 bases clipped from V and 15 bases from J, the junction kept 15 bases outside the gene matches. Germline CDR1 DFQATT, CDR2 SNEGSKA (reference sequence). Written as DNA, the CDR3 is TGCAGTGCTCCCCTGGGAGGGCCGGGAGGGCGGTTCTTC. This sequence encodes CSAPLGGPGGRFF.

This clonotype was seen at least ten times. V is TRBV6-2 or TRBV6-3 and J is TRBJ1-1, with D unclear. Deletions cut 6 bases from V and 0 bases from J, with 11 bases between. Germline CDR1 and CDR2: MNHEY and SVGEGT. CDR3 length equals 14 residues. The CDR3 sequence: CASSSWIMNTEAFF. The CDR3 coding sequence is TGTGCCAGCAGCTCCTGGATAATGAACACTGAAGCTTTCTTT.

The CDR3 DNA reads as TGTGCCAGCAGCCAAGCCCCCCAGGGTCCCGGGGAGCTGTTTTTT. Encoded protein: CASSQAPQGPGELFF. This sequence joins TRBV3-1 and TRBJ2-2; TRBD1 is a possible D gene (5 bases). This CDR3 has 15 residues. The germline gives CDR1 LGHDT, CDR2 YNNKEL (reference sequence). V shed 1 base and J shed 6 bases, with 12 bases lying between them.

The rearrangement joins TRBV29-1 to TRBJ2-1, with 8 bases matching TRBD2. The CDR3 consists of 16 residues. Looked up from germline, CDR1 is SQVTM and CDR2 is ANQGSEA. V was pared by 2 bases and J by 8 bases, with 14 bases of the junction left unmatched. Here the CDR3 reads CSVERGPTSGGDEQFF. As DNA, the CDR3 is TGCAGCGTTGAAAGGGGACCTACTAGCGGCGGCGATGAGCAGTTCTTC.

Only a few counts were recorded for this clonotype. V is TRBV11-1 and J is TRBJ1-1; 9 bases match TRBD1. Germline CDR1 is SGHAT and CDR2 is FQDESV (reference sequence). V lost 0 bases and J lost 1; bases outside the gene matches: 9. CDR3 size: 18 residues. CDR3 coding DNA: TGTGCCAGCAGCTTAGCGCTTTCGGGACAGGGTTCGAACACTGAAGCTTTCTTT. Its protein is CASSLALSGQGSNTEAFF.

This clonotype was seen only a few times. The J gene is TRBJ2-3, the V gene TRBV10-3; D is undetermined. The germline V gene encodes CDR1 ENHRY and CDR2 SYGVKD. This CDR3 contains 13 residues. Trimming stripped 11 bases from V and 2 bases from J, with 14 bases between. The CDR3: CASSRDVTDTQYF. The CDR3 DNA reads as TGTGCCTCCTCCCGAGACGTCACAGATACGCAGTATTTT.

This clonotype was observed many times. The chain employs TRBV5-1 and TRBJ2-7; 10 positions agree with TRBD1. Per germline, CDR1 SGHRS and CDR2 YFSETQ. This CDR3 is 15 amino acids long. The ends lost 4 bases at V and 4 bases at J; junction bases unmatched: 8. The CDR3 here is CASSIGTGDVYEQYV. In nucleotides, the CDR3 is TGCGCCAGCAGCATAGGGACAGGGGACGTATACGAGCAGTACGTC.

A few counts support this clonotype. For the CDR3, the DNA is TGTGCCAGCAGCCCCGGTCTAGCGGTTGGAGAGACCCAGTACTTC. It specifies CASSPGLAVGETQYF. V gene TRBV11-2 combines with J gene TRBJ2-5, with 7 bases lining up with TRBD2. Unmatched junction bases numbered 10, after V lost 5 bases and J lost 4 bases. The CDR3 runs to 15 residues. Germline assignment: CDR1 SGHAT and CDR2 FQNNGV. Full variable domain (outside the CDR3, taken from reference TRBV11-2 and TRBJ2-5): EAGVAQSPRYKIIEKRQSVAFWCNPISGHATLYWYQQILGQGPKLLIQFQNNGVVDDSQLPKDRFSAERLKGVDSTLKIQPAKLEDSAVYLCASSPGLAVGETQYFGPGTRLLVL.

This chain links TRBV10-3 with TRBJ1-4, with D hard to call. This CDR3 is 14 amino acids long. The V gene lost 4 bases and the J gene lost 7 bases, with 13 bases spanning the gap. Germline CDR1 reads ENHRY; CDR2 reads SYGVKD. The CDR3 DNA reads as TGTGCCATCAGTGCGACGGTGAAGAGTGAAAAACTGTTTTTT. This gives the protein CAISATVKSEKLFF.

This clonotype was counted between two and nine times. J is TRBJ1-2 and V is TRBV20-1; 7 nucleotides match TRBD1. V trimming: 2 bases; J trimming: 6 bases; junction bases outside the gene matches: 6. In germline, CDR1 is DFQATT, CDR2 SNEGSKA (reference sequence). The CDR3 is 13 amino acids. The CDR3: CSARKPGTDGYTF. The DNA of the CDR3 is TGCAGTGCTAGAAAACCAGGGACAGATGGCTACACCTTC.

The sample holds a few counts of this clonotype. The rearrangement joins TRBV18 to TRBJ2-3; tentatively, D is TRBD1 (6 bases). Germline V gives CDR1 KGHSH, CDR2 LQKENI. V dropped 1 base and J dropped 2 bases, with 10 bases sitting between them. CDR3 length: 15 amino acids. CDR3 amino acids: CASSPRGQTTDTQYF. The CDR3 DNA reads TGTGCCAGCTCACCACGGGGACAAACCACAGATACGCAGTATTTT. Full variable domain (missing parts from reference TRBV18 and TRBJ2-3): NAGVMQNPRHLVRRRGQEARLRCSPMKGHSHVYWYRQLPEEGLKFMVYLQKENIIDESGMPKERFSAEFPKEGPSILRIQQVVRGDSAAYFCASSPRGQTTDTQYFGPGTRLTVL.

V usage is TRBV12-3 or TRBV12-4 and J usage is TRBJ1-2; D is ambiguous. Trimming removed 4 bases from V and 5 bases from J, with 8 bases in between. The CDR3 sequence is 12 residues long. In DNA, the CDR3 is TGTGCCAGCAGTTACACCGAGTATGGCTACACCTTC. Its translation is CASSYTEYGYTF.

This clonotype was found many times. This chain links TRBV20-1 with TRBJ1-5, with D tentatively TRBD1 (5 bases). The CDR3 has 12 residues. The ends were cut back, 3 bases at V and 5 bases at J, with 8 bases in the middle. Germline assignment: CDR1 DFQATT and CDR2 SNEGSKA (reference sequence). The CDR3: CSARGGYQPQHF. The CDR3 nucleotides read TGCAGTGCTAGGGGGGGGTATCAGCCCCAGCATTTT.

J is TRBJ2-1 and V is TRBV2, with D unclear. Germline V gene lookup returns CDR1 SNHLY and CDR2 FYNNEI. V was cut by 2 bases and J by 3 bases, with 5 bases left in between. This CDR3 has 13 residues. The CDR3 sequence: CASSETDYNEQFF. CDR3 bases: TGTGCCAGCAGTGAAACTGACTACAATGAGCAGTTCTTC.

A note on this clonotype: A read error may produce the germline difference seen at one junction end. The chain uses TRBV9 and TRBJ1-1; TRBD1 agrees at 7 bases. The V gene's germline CDR1 is SGDLS and CDR2 YYNGEE. CDR3 size: 13 residues. The CDR3 spells CASSVRGNAEAFF. The CDR3 nucleotides are TGTGCCAGCAGCGTCAGGGGGAACGCTGAAGCTTTCTTT.

V gene TRBV12-3 or TRBV12-4 combines with J gene TRBJ1-2, with D perhaps matching TRBD1 (5 bases). Deletions cut 5 bases from V and 7 bases from J, with 14 bases between. This CDR3 region has 13 residues. Here the CDR3 reads CASSRPRDPGYTF. The CDR3, as DNA: TGTGCCAGCAGTCGACCCAGGGACCCTGGCTACACCTTC.

This clonotype was observed a few times. This chain joins TRBV25-1 and TRBJ2-4; D gene ambiguous. V lost 6 bases and J lost 1, with 13 bases in between. CDR3 size: 15 residues. Germline CDR1 MGHDK, CDR2 SYGVNS. CDR3: CASSEQGWAKNIQYF. DNA for the CDR3: TGTGCCAGCAGCGAACAAGGGTGGGCCAAAAACATTCAGTACTTC.

This clonotype occurred once. The CDR3 DNA reads as TGTGCCAGCAGCCAAGTCGGACAGGGATGGGCAGATACGCAGTATTTT. Amino acids: CASSQVGQGWADTQYF. The V gene is TRBV4-2, the J gene TRBJ2-3, with TRBD1 identical over 8 bases. Per the germline V gene, CDR1 is LGHNA and CDR2 is YNFKEQ. V lost 1 base, J lost 4 bases, and 7 bases stayed unmatched. This CDR3 comprises 16 residues.

The V call is TRBV12-3 or TRBV12-4, the J call TRBJ2-2; D is perhaps TRBD2 (5 bases). V shed 7 bases and J shed 5 bases, with 11 bases lying between them. CDR3 length: 13 amino acids. CDR3 sequence: CASTGELTGELFF. DNA for the CDR3: TGTGCCAGCACCGGGGAATTGACCGGGGAGCTGTTTTTT.

V and J are TRBV12-3 or TRBV12-4 and TRBJ1-1; TRBD1 is a possible D gene (6 bases). CDR3 length equals 12 residues. V lost 2 bases, J lost 11 bases, and 12 bases lay in between. The CDR3 DNA is TGTGCCAGCAGTTTACAGGGGCTCAGGGCTTTCTTT. This translates into CASSLQGLRAFF.

The gene calls are TRBV12-3 or TRBV12-4 and TRBJ2-3; D is ambiguous. Trimming took off 6 bases at V and 0 bases at J, with 4 bases between the two ends. This CDR3 spans 12 amino acids. The CDR3 sequence is CASRESTDTQYF. The CDR3 DNA reads as TGTGCCAGCAGGGAGAGCACAGATACGCAGTATTTT.

This clonotype was seen a few times. The rearrangement uses TRBV28 and TRBJ2-3; 12 nucleotides match TRBD2. The V segment lost 0 bases and the J segment 3 bases; nucleotides outside the gene matches: 7. The CDR3 has 18 amino acids. The germline V gene has CDR1 MDHEN and CDR2 SYDVKM. This CDR3 reads CASSLWGRTSGITDTQYF. As DNA, the CDR3 is TGTGCCAGCAGTTTATGGGGGCGGACTAGCGGGATAACAGATACGCAGTATTTT.

The gene calls are TRBV10-1 and TRBJ1-1; possible D gene TRBD1, 5 bases. V lost 4 bases and J 5 bases, leaving 14 bases between the germline ends. The CDR3 runs to 14 residues. From germline, CDR1 is WNHNN and CDR2 SYGVQD (reference sequence). The CDR3 sequence: CASSVSGVPTEAFF. CDR3 DNA: TGCGCCAGCAGTGTTTCGGGGGTCCCGACTGAAGCTTTCTTT.

This clonotype has only a few counts. The chain recombines TRBV4-2 with TRBJ1-6; no clear D gene. V was cut by 0 bases and J by 17 bases, with 11 bases left in between. This CDR3 spans 12 amino acids. The germline V gene encodes CDR1 LGHNA and CDR2 YNFKEQ. In DNA, the CDR3 is TGTGCCAGCAGCCAAGATGCGGGTTTCGTCCACTTT. It specifies CASSQDAGFVHF.

The chain recombines TRBV5-1 with TRBJ1-1, with 8 bases identical to TRBD1. V was pared by 0 bases and J by 1 base, with 11 bases of the junction left unmatched. Germline-derived CDR1 and CDR2 are SGHRS and YFSETQ. This CDR3 spans 18 amino acids. The CDR3 loop is CASSLGTGMGFGNTEAFF. The CDR3 DNA reads TGCGCCAGCAGCTTGGGGACAGGGATGGGGTTTGGGAACACTGAAGCTTTCTTT.

This clonotype was detected ten times or more. This chain links TRBV20-1 with TRBJ1-1, with D tentatively TRBD1 (6 bases). The CDR3 has 15 residues. From germline, CDR1 is DFQATT and CDR2 SNEGSKA (reference sequence). The V and J ends lost 1 base and 2 bases respectively, with 14 bases between them. The CDR3 loop is CSARGADSLNTEAFF. The CDR3 nucleotides are TGCAGTGCTAGAGGCGCGGACAGCCTTAACACTGAAGCTTTCTTT.

There are a few counts of this clonotype. The rearrangement uses TRBV5-1 and TRBJ2-2; D is undetermined. This CDR3 spans 15 amino acids. Between the trimmed V and J ends, which lost 3 bases and 6 bases, there was a span of 15 bases. Per the germline V gene, CDR1 is SGHRS and CDR2 is YFSETQ. The CDR3 DNA reads TGCGCCAGCAGCTCAAGGACCCTATCGGCCGGGGAGCTGTTTTTT. It yields the protein CASSSRTLSAGELFF.